A selection of T cell receptor beta chains follows, all from one sample in a study of cytomegalovirus exposure and HLA in healthy donors. Some clones are missing from TCRdb's copy, which holds only in-frame ones; the method was immunoSEQ multiplex PCR. Among around 170,000 clones listed, around 82% were seen once. What was sequenced was PBMCs. The receptors derive from a boy aged 2-15 years in good health and CMV-seronegative. Each CDR3 is given with its conserved first and last residue. The order of the fields is V gene, J gene, clone size, CDR3 length, D gene, CDR3 DNA, CDR3 protein. A D gene is named only where the DNA matches it firmly. Part of the rows lack a size; the others show once, few, many or a class for expanded clones.

V: TRBV19; J: TRBJ1-2; size: -; length: 14; D: TRBD1; DNA: TGTGCCAGTAGTGACGACAGGGCAGTATATGGCTACACCTTC; CDR3: CASSDDRAVYGYTF
V: TRBV29-1; J: TRBJ1-2; size: once; length: 13; D: -; DNA: TGCAGCGTTGAGTTGTCGTTTAACTATGGCTACACCTTC; CDR3: CSVELSFNYGYTF
V: TRBV15; J: TRBJ2-6; size: -; length: 15; D: -; DNA: TGTGCCACCAGCACCCTTTACTCTGGGGCCAACGTCCTGACTTTC; CDR3: CATSTLYSGANVLTF
V: TRBV2; J: TRBJ1-4; size: -; length: 15; D: TRBD1; DNA: TGTGCCAGCAGTGAACGCAGGGGGATAGATGAAAAACTGTTTTTT; CDR3: CASSERRGIDEKLFF
V: TRBV2; J: TRBJ2-7; size: -; length: 15; D: TRBD1; DNA: TGTGCCAGCAGGGAGGACAGGGACCCCTTCTACGAGCAGTACTTC; CDR3: CASREDRDPFYEQYF
V: TRBV5-1; J: TRBJ2-6; size: -; length: 17; D: TRBD2; DNA: TGCGCCAGCAGCGCGGGACTAGCGGGACCTGGGGCCAACGTCCTGACTTTC; CDR3: CASSAGLAGPGANVLTF
V: TRBV29-1; J: TRBJ1-2; size: -; length: 14; D: TRBD1; DNA: TGCAGCGTTGAAACAGGGGGAAACAACTATGGCTACACCTTC; CDR3: CSVETGGNNYGYTF
V: TRBV15; J: TRBJ2-5; size: -; length: 13; D: -; DNA: TGTGCCACCAGCATCAGGACTCAGGAGACCCAGTACTTC; CDR3: CATSIRTQETQYF
V: TRBV28; J: TRBJ2-3; size: few; length: 13; D: -; DNA: TGTGCCAGCAGTTTAATACTAACAGATACGCAGTATTTT; CDR3: CASSLILTDTQYF
V: TRBV5-4; J: TRBJ1-2; size: -; length: 14; D: -; DNA: TGTGCCAGCAGCTTTAGGAAGAGCGGGTATGGCTACACCTTC; CDR3: CASSFRKSGYGYTF
V: TRBV5-1; J: TRBJ2-5; size: -; length: 16; D: TRBD2; DNA: TGCGCCAGCAGCTTGGGACTAGCGGGAGAACGAGAGACCCAGTACTTC; CDR3: CASSLGLAGERETQYF
V: TRBV4-2; J: TRBJ2-4; size: -; length: 20; D: TRBD1; DNA: TGTGCCAGCAGCCAAGCAAGGTACAGGGGCAGGGACGGGACCAAAAACATTCAGTACTTC; CDR3: CASSQARYRGRDGTKNIQYF
V: TRBV28; J: TRBJ2-3; size: -; length: 13; D: TRBD2; DNA: TGTGCCAGCAGTTTACGGGGGGCAGATACGCAGTATTTT; CDR3: CASSLRGADTQYF
V: TRBV4-1; J: TRBJ2-1; size: once; length: 15; D: TRBD2; DNA: TGCGCCAGCAGCCAAGACCGAAGCGGGATCTATGAGCAGTTCTTC; CDR3: CASSQDRSGIYEQFF
V: TRBV18; J: TRBJ2-1; size: -; length: 15; D: TRBD2; DNA: TGTGCCAGCTCACCACTGGGACTAGGTTACAATGAGCAGTTCTTC; CDR3: CASSPLGLGYNEQFF
V: TRBV7-9; J: TRBJ1-2; size: -; length: 15; D: -; DNA: TGTGCCAGCAGCACAGGACAATCACGTAACTATGGCTACACCTTC; CDR3: CASSTGQSRNYGYTF
V: TRBV5-4; J: TRBJ1-2; size: few; length: 13; D: -; DNA: TGTGCCAGCAGCCCCGCCAGGGACTATGGCTACACCTTC; CDR3: CASSPARDYGYTF
V: TRBV19; J: TRBJ2-1; size: once; length: 13; D: -; DNA: TGTGCCAGTAGGATAGGAGGGGGCGATGAGCAGTTCTTC; CDR3: CASRIGGGDEQFF
V: TRBV11-2; J: TRBJ1-4; size: -; length: 13; D: -; DNA: TGTGCCAGCAGCTTTGGAGGAAGTGAAAAACTGTTTTTT; CDR3: CASSFGGSEKLFF
V: TRBV7-9; J: TRBJ2-2; size: -; length: 19; D: TRBD2; DNA: TGTGCCAGCAGCTCGACCGGGACTAGCGGGAGGGTGTCCACCGGGGAGCTGTTTTTT; CDR3: CASSSTGTSGRVSTGELFF
V: TRBV6-5; J: TRBJ1-5; size: -; length: 13; D: -; DNA: TGTGCCAGCAGTCTATTAAGCAATCAGCCCCAGCATTTT; CDR3: CASSLLSNQPQHF
V: TRBV23-1; J: TRBJ2-1; size: -; length: 14; D: TRBD2; DNA: TGCGCCAGCAATAAGCGGGAGGCCTGCAATGAGCAGTTCTTC; CDR3: CASNKREACNEQFF
V: TRBV28; J: TRBJ2-1; size: -; length: 17; D: -; DNA: TGTGCCAGCAGTGGGGCGGCGGCTCGCCCCTCCTACAATGAGCAGTTCTTC; CDR3: CASSGAAARPSYNEQFF
V: TRBV19; J: TRBJ2-2; size: -; length: 15; D: -; DNA: TGTGCCAGTATGGTGAGGGAAACTGACACCGGGGAGCTGTTTTTT; CDR3: CASMVRETDTGELFF
V: TRBV5-4; J: TRBJ1-2; size: -; length: 14; D: TRBD1; DNA: TGTGCCAGCAGCTGGGACAGGGGGCCGGACGGCTACACCTTC; CDR3: CASSWDRGPDGYTF
V: TRBV6-1; J: TRBJ2-3; size: -; length: 12; D: -; DNA: TGTGCCAGCAGTGTTTATTCTGATACGCAGTATTTT; CDR3: CASSVYSDTQYF
V: TRBV19; J: TRBJ1-1; size: -; length: 14; D: TRBD1; DNA: TGTGCCAGTAGTAGAGGACAGGGGGGGACTGAAGCTTTCTTT; CDR3: CASSRGQGGTEAFF
V: TRBV30; J: TRBJ1-5; size: -; length: 15; D: TRBD1; DNA: TGTGCCTGGTCACACCGGGACAGCGTCAATCAGCCCCAGCATTTT; CDR3: CAWSHRDSVNQPQHF
V: TRBV5-1; J: TRBJ2-7; size: -; length: 15; D: TRBD2; DNA: TGCGCCAGCAGCTTCTTCGGGGAGGGAGCCTACGAGCAGTACTTC; CDR3: CASSFFGEGAYEQYF
V: TRBV6-6; J: TRBJ2-7; size: -; length: 14; D: -; DNA: TGTGCCAGCAGTTTTACAGGGAGTTCCTACGAGCAGTACTTC; CDR3: CASSFTGSSYEQYF
V: TRBV2; J: TRBJ2-3; size: -; length: 14; D: TRBD2; DNA: TGTGCCAGCGTTCAACGGGGGGGCACAGATACGCAGTATTTT; CDR3: CASVQRGGTDTQYF
V: TRBV11-2; J: TRBJ2-2; size: -; length: 17; D: TRBD1; DNA: TGTGCCAGCAGCTTAGTTCGTTTCGGACAGGGGACCGGGGAGCTGTTTTTT; CDR3: CASSLVRFGQGTGELFF
V: TRBV10-3; J: TRBJ1-3; size: -; length: 17; D: TRBD1; DNA: TGTGCCATCAGTGAGCCGGACAGGGTTATATCTGGAAACACCATATATTTT; CDR3: CAISEPDRVISGNTIYF
V: TRBV19; J: TRBJ2-7; size: -; length: 13; D: -; DNA: TGTGCCAGTAGTATAGTTCCGGCCTACGAGCAGTACTTC; CDR3: CASSIVPAYEQYF
V: TRBV7-9; J: TRBJ2-7; size: -; length: 14; D: TRBD2; DNA: TGTGCCAGCAGCCTGACTAGCGGGGGATACGAGCAGTACTTC; CDR3: CASSLTSGGYEQYF
V: TRBV19; J: TRBJ2-2; size: -; length: 14; D: -; DNA: TGTGCCAGTAGACAGGTAGCGAACACCGGGGAGCTGTTTTTT; CDR3: CASRQVANTGELFF
V: TRBV5-6; J: TRBJ1-4; size: -; length: 15; D: -; DNA: TGTGCCAGCAGCTTGAGGGGCCCAACTAATGAAAAACTGTTTTTT; CDR3: CASSLRGPTNEKLFF
V: TRBV7-3; J: TRBJ2-7; size: -; length: 12; D: -; DNA: TGTGCCAGCAGCCAAAGGGGCGACGAGCAGTACTTC; CDR3: CASSQRGDEQYF
V: TRBV28; J: TRBJ2-1; size: once; length: 17; D: -; DNA: TGTGCCAGCAGTTTAACCCTGGCAGAGTTCCGAGGGAGTGAGCAGTTCTTC; CDR3: CASSLTLAEFRGSEQFF
V: TRBV6-5; J: TRBJ1-5; size: -; length: 15; D: -; DNA: TGTGCCAGCAGTGCAAATGGACTCGGCAATCAGCCCCAGCATTTT; CDR3: CASSANGLGNQPQHF
V: TRBV6-1; J: TRBJ2-7; size: -; length: 13; D: TRBD1; DNA: TGTGCCAGCAGTCGGACAGGGATATACGAGCAGTACTTC; CDR3: CASSRTGIYEQYF
V: TRBV21-1; J: TRBJ2-5; size: -; length: 15; D: -; DNA: TGTGCCAGCAGCAAAGTAGCGGGAGGATTGGAGACCCAGTACTTC; CDR3: CASSKVAGGLETQYF
V: TRBV2; J: TRBJ2-3; size: -; length: 11; D: -; DNA: TGTGCCAGCAGTGCTGCAGATACGCAGTATTTT; CDR3: CASSAADTQYF
V: TRBV28; J: TRBJ1-1; size: -; length: 14; D: -; DNA: TGTGCCAGCTCCCGGCGGGATTGGGACACTGAAGCTTTCTTT; CDR3: CASSRRDWDTEAFF
V: TRBV7-9; J: TRBJ2-7; size: -; length: 15; D: TRBD1; DNA: TGTGCCAGCAGCCTCGGACAGGGGAGGTACTACGAGCAGTACTTC; CDR3: CASSLGQGRYYEQYF